Listed here are 9 T cell receptor beta chains from one sample, sequenced in a study of T cell responses to AZD1222 COVID-19 vaccine. Measured with immunoSEQ multiplex PCR; TCRdb has only the in-frame clones, and not every one. The sample includes approximately 220,000 clones, roughly 91% seen only once; the top ten take approximately 1%. Sequenced material: peripheral blood, taken on day 0 of MenACWY control vaccination. Receptors originate from an adult in good health.

This chain joins TRBV9 and TRBJ1-1; D call uncertain. The germline CDR1 and CDR2 sequences are SGDLS and YYNGEE. V gave up 0 bases and J gave up 7 bases, with 7 bases separating them. There are 12 residues in the CDR3. CDR3 loop: CASSVVSGEAFF. The CDR3 DNA is TGTGCCAGCAGCGTAGTTTCAGGTGAAGCTTTCTTT.

The rearrangement joins TRBV3-1 (or the pseudogene TRBV3-2) to TRBJ2-2, with 15 nucleotides matching TRBD2. This CDR3 comprises 16 residues. V shed 3 bases and J 6 bases; nucleotides not matched to a gene: 2. Germline CDR1 reads LGHDT; CDR2 reads YNNKEL (reference sequence). CDR3 nucleotides: TGTGCCAGCAGCCACGGACTAGCGGGGGGGCCCGGGGAGCTGTTTTTT. Residues: CASSHGLAGGPGELFF.

This chain joins TRBV7-2 and TRBJ1-3; perhaps TRBD1 as D (5 bases). Germline CDR1 reads SGHTA; CDR2 reads FQGNSA. This CDR3 is 16 amino acids long. Trimming took 1 base from V and 2 from J, leaving 12 bases between them. In DNA form, the CDR3 reads TGTGCCAGCAGCTTAGGGGGGATGGGAGCTGGAAACACCATATATTTT. Translating it yields CASSLGGMGAGNTIYF.

V and J are TRBV6-2 or TRBV6-3 and TRBJ2-1; 9 bases agree with TRBD2. The V segment lost 0 bases and the J segment 0 bases; nucleotides outside the gene matches: 9. This CDR3 spans 19 amino acids. CDR1 MNHEY and CDR2 SVGEGT come from the germline V gene. The CDR3 sequence is CASSYSNQRGASSYNEQFF. The CDR3 nucleotides are TGTGCCAGCAGTTACTCGAATCAGCGGGGGGCTAGCTCCTACAATGAGCAGTTCTTC.

The chain has TRBV7-2 and TRBJ1-2; TRBD1 matches 9 bases. The CDR3 runs 14 residues. CDR1 and CDR2 from the germline V gene are SGHTA and FQGNSA. V shed 0 bases and J 7 bases; nucleotides not matched to a gene: 3. Here the CDR3 DNA reads TGTGCCAGCAGCTTAGCACAGGGGGCATCTGGCTACACCTTC. Translating it yields CASSLAQGASGYTF.

This sequence joins TRBV2 and TRBJ1-2; D gene unclear. V shed 4 bases and J shed 4 bases, with 4 bases lying between them. The CDR3 is 11 amino acids. Germline CDR1 and CDR2: SNHLY and FYNNEI. CDR3 amino acids: CASSVGYGYTF. Written as DNA, the CDR3 is TGTGCCAGCAGTGTCGGCTATGGCTACACCTTC.

The genes are TRBV9 and TRBJ1-3; perhaps TRBD1 as D (5 bases). The CDR3 has 17 amino acids. V was cut by 3 bases and J by 0 bases, with 16 bases left in between. CDR1 is SGDLS and CDR2 is YYNGEE in the germline V gene. Here the CDR3 reads CASSEAPPGSSGNTIYF. In nucleotides, the CDR3 is TGTGCCAGCAGCGAGGCCCCTCCAGGGAGCTCTGGAAACACCATATATTTT.

The chain couples TRBV7-2 to TRBJ1-5, with D uncertain. Trimming took 2 bases from V and 5 from J, leaving 7 bases between them. Germline V CDR1 and CDR2: SGHTA, FQGNSA. The CDR3 runs to 13 residues. Here the CDR3 reads CASSLFSHQPQHF. The CDR3 DNA sequence: TGTGCCAGCAGCTTATTCAGCCATCAGCCCCAGCATTTT.

Comments on this clone: Other DNA variants within this sample encode the same CDR3. The chain has TRBV5-1 and TRBJ1-1; the D is unclear. Germline V CDR1 and CDR2: SGHRS, YFSETQ. V was shortened by 0 bases and J by 4 bases, with 7 bases between the two germline ends. This CDR3 is built from 13 residues. The CDR3 nucleotides read TGCGCCAGCAGCTTGGGTTCGGGCACTGAAGCTTTCTTT. Its protein product is CASSLGSGTEAFF. Drawing the rest from reference TRBV5-1 and TRBJ1-1, the complete variable domain is KAGVTQTPRYLIKTRGQQVTLSCSPISGHRSVSWYQQTPGQGLQFLFEYFSETQRNKGNFPGRFSGRQFSNSRSEMNVSTLELGDSALYLCASSLGSGTEAFFGQGTRLTVV.